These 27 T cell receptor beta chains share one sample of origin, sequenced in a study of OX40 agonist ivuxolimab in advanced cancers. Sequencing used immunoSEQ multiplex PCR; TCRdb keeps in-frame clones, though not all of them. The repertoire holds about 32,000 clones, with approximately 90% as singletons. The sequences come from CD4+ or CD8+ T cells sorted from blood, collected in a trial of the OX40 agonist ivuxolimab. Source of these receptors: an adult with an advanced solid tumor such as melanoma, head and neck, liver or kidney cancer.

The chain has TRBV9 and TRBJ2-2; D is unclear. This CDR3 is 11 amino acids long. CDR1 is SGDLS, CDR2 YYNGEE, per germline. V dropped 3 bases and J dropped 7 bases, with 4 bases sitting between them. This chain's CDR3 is CASSGGGELFF. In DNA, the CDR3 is TGTGCCAGCAGCGGAGGCGGGGAGCTGTTTTTT.

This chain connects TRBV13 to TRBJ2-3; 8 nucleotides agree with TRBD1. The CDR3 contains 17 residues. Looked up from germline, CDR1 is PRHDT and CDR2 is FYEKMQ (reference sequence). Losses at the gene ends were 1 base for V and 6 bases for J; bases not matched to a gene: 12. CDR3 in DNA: TGTGCCAGCAGCTTAGCAGGGGGCATTGGGATTTTGGATACGCAGTATTTT. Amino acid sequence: CASSLAGGIGILDTQYF.

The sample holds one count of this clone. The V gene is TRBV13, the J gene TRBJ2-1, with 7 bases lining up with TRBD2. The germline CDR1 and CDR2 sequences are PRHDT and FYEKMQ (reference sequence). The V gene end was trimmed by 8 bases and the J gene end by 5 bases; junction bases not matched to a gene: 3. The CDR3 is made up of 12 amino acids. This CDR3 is CASGGGDNEQFF. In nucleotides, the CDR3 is TGTGCCAGCGGCGGGGGAGACAATGAGCAGTTCTTC.

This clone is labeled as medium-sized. The CDR3 DNA reads as TGTGCCAGCAGCCTATACGCTAGCTACGAGCAGTACTTC. The encoded protein is CASSLYASYEQYF. The chain employs TRBV6-5 and TRBJ2-7; D gene uncertain. This CDR3 region has 13 residues. Germline V gene data show CDR1 as MNHEY and CDR2 as SVGAGI. V lost 6 bases and J 3 bases, leaving 12 bases between the germline ends.

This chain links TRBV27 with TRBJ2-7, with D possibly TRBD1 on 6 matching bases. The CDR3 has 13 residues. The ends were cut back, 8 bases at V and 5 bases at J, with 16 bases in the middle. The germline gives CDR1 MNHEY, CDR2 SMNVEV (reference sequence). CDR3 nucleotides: TGTGCCAGCGGATCGACAGGCCCCCACGAGCAGTACTTC. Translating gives CASGSTGPHEQYF.

The CDR3 region is CASSIHETQYF. The CDR3 nucleotides read TGTGCCAGCAGCATCCACGAGACCCAGTACTTC. V usage is TRBV5-6 and J usage is TRBJ2-5; D is ambiguous. Trimming shortened V by 4 bases and J by 5 bases, and 6 bases separated the two germline ends. Per the germline V gene, CDR1 is SGHDT and CDR2 is YYEEEE. The CDR3 runs 11 residues. Using reference TRBV5-6 and TRBJ2-5 for the parts outside the CDR3, the full variable domain is DAGVTQSPTHLIKTRGQQVTLRCSPKSGHDTVSWYQQALGQGPQFIFQYYEEEERQRGNFPDRFSGHQFPNYSSELNVNALLLGDSALYLCASSIHETQYFGPGTRLLVL.

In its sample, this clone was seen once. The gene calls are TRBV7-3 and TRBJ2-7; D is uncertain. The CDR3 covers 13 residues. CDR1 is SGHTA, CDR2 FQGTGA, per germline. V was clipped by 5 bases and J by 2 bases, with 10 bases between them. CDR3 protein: CASSQDITYEQYF. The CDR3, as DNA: TGTGCCAGCAGCCAAGACATTACCTACGAGCAGTACTTC.

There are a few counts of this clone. For the CDR3, the DNA is TGTGCCAGCAGCTCCAACCCCTACGAGCAGTACTTC. This codes for CASSSNPYEQYF. The rearrangement uses TRBV7-2 and TRBJ2-7; no clear D gene. Per germline, CDR1 SGHTA and CDR2 FQGNSA. Trimming stripped 4 bases from V and 2 bases from J, with 6 bases between. The CDR3 loop spans 12 amino acids.

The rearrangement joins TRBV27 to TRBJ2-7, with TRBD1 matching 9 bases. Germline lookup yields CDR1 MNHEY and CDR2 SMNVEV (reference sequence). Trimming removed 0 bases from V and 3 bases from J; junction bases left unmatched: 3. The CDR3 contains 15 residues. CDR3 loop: CASSLSRTGVYEQYF. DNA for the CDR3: TGTGCCAGCAGTTTATCCAGGACAGGGGTCTACGAGCAGTACTTC.

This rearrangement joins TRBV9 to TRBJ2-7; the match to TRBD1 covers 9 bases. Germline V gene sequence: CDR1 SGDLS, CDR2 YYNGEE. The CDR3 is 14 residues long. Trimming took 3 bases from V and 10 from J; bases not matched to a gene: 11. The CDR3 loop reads CASSDGTGSTDQYF. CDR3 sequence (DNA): TGTGCCAGCAGCGATGGGACAGGGTCCACCGATCAGTACTTC.

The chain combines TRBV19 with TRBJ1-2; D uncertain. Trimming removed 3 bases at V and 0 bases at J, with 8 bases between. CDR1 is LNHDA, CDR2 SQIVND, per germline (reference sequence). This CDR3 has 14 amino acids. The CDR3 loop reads CASSIGGANYGYTF. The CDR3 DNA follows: TGTGCCAGTAGTATCGGTGGGGCTAACTATGGCTACACCTTC. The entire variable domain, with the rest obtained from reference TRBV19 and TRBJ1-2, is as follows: DGGITQSPKYLFRKEGQNVTLSCEQNLNHDAMYWYRQDPGQGLRLIYYSQIVNDFQKGDIAEGYSVSREKKESFPLTVTSAQKNPTAFYLCASSIGGANYGYTFGSGTRLTVV.

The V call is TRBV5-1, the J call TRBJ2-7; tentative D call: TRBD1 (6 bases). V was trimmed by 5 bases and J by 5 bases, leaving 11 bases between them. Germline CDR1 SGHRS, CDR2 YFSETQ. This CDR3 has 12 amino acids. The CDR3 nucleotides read TGCGCCAGCAGTTACAACAGGGACGAGCAGTACTTC. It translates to CASSYNRDEQYF.

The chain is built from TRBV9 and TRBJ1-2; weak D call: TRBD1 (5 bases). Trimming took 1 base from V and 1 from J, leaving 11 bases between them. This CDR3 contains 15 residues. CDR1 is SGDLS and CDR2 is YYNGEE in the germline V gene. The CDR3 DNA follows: TGTGCCAGCAGCGTAAGTCCGGGGGATAACTATGGCTACACCTTC. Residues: CASSVSPGDNYGYTF. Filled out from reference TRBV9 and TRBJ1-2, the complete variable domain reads DSGVTQTPKHLITATGQRVTLRCSPRSGDLSVYWYQQSLDQGLQFLIQYYNGEERAKGNILERFSAQQFPDLHSELNLSSLELGDSALYFCASSVSPGDNYGYTFGSGTRLTVV.

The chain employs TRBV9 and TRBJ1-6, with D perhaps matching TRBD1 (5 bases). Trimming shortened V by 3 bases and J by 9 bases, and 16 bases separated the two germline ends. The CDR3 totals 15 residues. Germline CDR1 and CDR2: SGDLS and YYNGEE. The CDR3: CASSDPGLGGSPLHF. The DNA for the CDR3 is TGTGCCAGCAGCGACCCGGGTCTCGGGGGTTCACCCCTCCACTTT.

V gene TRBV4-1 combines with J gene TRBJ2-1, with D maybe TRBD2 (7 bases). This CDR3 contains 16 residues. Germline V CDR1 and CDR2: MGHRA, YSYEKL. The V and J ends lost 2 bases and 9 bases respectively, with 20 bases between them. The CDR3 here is CASSQPLGGGQGEQFF. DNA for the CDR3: TGCGCCAGCAGCCAACCACTCGGCGGGGGCCAGGGTGAGCAGTTCTTC.

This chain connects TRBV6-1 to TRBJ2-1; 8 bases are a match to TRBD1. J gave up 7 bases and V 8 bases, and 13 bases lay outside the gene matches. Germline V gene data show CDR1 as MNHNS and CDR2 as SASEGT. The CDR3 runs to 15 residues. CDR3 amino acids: CASVSTGGVWNEQFF. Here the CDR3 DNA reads TGTGCCAGCGTATCCACAGGGGGAGTGTGGAATGAGCAGTTCTTC.

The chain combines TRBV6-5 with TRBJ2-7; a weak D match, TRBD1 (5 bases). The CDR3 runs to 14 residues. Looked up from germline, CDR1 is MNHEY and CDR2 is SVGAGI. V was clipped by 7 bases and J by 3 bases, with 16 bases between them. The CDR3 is CASMDRQGGYEQYF. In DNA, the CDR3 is TGTGCCAGCATGGATCGGCAGGGCGGCTACGAGCAGTACTTC.

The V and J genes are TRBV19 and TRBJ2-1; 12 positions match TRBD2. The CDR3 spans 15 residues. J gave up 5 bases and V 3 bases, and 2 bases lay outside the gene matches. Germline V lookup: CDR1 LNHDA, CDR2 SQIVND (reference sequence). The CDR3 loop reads CASSILAGGDNEQFF. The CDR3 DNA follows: TGTGCCAGTAGTATTCTAGCGGGGGGGGACAATGAGCAGTTCTTC.

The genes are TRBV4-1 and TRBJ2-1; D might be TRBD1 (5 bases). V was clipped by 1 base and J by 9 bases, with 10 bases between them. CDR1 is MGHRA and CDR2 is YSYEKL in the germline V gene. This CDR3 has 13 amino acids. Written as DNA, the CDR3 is TGCGCCAGCAGCCAAGTTCAAGGGGTTGAGCAGTTCTTC. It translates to CASSQVQGVEQFF.

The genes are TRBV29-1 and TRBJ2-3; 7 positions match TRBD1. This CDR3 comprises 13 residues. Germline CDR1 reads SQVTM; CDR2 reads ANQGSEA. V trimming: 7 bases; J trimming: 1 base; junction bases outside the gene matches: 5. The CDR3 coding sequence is TGCAGCGGCCGGGACAGACGCACAGATACGCAGTATTTT. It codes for CSGRDRRTDTQYF.

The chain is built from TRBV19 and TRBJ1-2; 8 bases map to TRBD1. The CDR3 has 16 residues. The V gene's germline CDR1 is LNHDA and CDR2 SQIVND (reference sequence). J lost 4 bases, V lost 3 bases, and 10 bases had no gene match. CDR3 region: CASSIWGTDRVYGYTF. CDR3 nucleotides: TGTGCCAGTAGTATTTGGGGTACGGACAGGGTCTATGGCTACACCTTC.

In DNA form, the CDR3 reads TGTGCCAGTAGTATTGGGCAGAATAGCAATCAGCCCCAGCATTTT. This translates into CASSIGQNSNQPQHF. The chain uses TRBV19 and TRBJ1-5, with D hard to call. Germline values: CDR1 LNHDA, CDR2 SQIVND (reference sequence). The CDR3 sequence is 15 residues long. The V and J ends lost 3 bases and 0 bases respectively, with 9 bases between them.

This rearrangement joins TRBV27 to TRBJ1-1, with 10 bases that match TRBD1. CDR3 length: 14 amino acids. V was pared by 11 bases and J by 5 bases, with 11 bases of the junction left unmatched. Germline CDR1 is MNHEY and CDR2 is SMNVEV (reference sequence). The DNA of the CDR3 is TGTGCCGTCCGGGACAGGGGCGTTTCGACTGAAGCTTTCTTT. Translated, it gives CAVRDRGVSTEAFF.

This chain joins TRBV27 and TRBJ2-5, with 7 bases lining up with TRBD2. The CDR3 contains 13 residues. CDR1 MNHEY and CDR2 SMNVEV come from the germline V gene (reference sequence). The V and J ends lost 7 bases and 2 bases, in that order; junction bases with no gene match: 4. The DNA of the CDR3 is TGTGCCAGCACGGGGGGTCCTCAAGAGACCCAGTACTTC. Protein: CASTGGPQETQYF.

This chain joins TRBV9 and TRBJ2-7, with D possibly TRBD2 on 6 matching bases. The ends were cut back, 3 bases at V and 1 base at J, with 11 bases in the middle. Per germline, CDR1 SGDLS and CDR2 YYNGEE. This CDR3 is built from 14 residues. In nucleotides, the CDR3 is TGTGCCAGCAGCGAGTATAGCGGATCCTACGAGCAGTACTTC. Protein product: CASSEYSGSYEQYF.

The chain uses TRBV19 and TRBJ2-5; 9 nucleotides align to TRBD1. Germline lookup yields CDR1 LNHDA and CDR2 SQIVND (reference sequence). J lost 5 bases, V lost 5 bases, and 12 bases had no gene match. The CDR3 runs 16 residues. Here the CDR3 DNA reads TGTGCCAGTAGTTCGCTCCGGGACAGGGATAGGGAGACCCAGTACTTC. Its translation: CASSSLRDRDRETQYF.

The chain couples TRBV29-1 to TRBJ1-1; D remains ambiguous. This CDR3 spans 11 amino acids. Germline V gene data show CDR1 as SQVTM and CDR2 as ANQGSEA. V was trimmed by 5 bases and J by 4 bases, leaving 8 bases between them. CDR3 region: CSVSWGTEAFF. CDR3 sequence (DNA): TGCAGCGTTTCATGGGGCACTGAAGCTTTCTTT.